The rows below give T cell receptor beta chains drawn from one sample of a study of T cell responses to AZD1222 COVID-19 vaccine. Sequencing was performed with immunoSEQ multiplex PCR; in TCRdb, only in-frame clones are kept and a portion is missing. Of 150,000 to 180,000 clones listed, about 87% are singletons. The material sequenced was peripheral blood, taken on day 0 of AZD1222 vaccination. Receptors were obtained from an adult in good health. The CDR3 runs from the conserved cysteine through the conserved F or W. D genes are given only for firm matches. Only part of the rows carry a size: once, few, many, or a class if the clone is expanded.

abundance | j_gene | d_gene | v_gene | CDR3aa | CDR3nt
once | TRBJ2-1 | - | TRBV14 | CASSQADNEQFF | TGTGCCAGCAGCCAAGCAGACAATGAGCAGTTCTTC
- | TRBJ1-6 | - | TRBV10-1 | CASSGSGGRPLHF | TGCGCCAGCAGTGGATCCGGAGGAAGGCCCCTCCACTTT
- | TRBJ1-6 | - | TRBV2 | CASLRGLNYNSPLHF | TGTGCCTCCTTGAGGGGATTAAACTATAATTCACCCCTCCACTTT
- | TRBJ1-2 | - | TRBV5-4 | CASSSLGEVLYGYTF | TGTGCCAGCAGCTCCTTGGGAGAGGTGCTTTATGGCTACACCTTC
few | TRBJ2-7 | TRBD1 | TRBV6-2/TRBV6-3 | CASSSNDRVHEQYF | TGTGCCAGCAGTTCCAACGACAGGGTCCACGAGCAGTACTTC
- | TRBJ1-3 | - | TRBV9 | CASSALSGFSGNTIYF | TGTGCCAGCAGCGCCCTGAGCGGATTCTCTGGAAACACCATATATTTT
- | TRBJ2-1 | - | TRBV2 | CAGNRVSYNEQFF | TGTGCCGGAAACAGGGTTTCCTACAATGAGCAGTTCTTC
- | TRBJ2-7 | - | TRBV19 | CASSISGDHEQYF | TGTGCCAGTAGTATCTCGGGGGACCACGAGCAGTACTTC
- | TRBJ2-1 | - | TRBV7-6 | CASSLGARLDEQFF | TGTGCCAGCAGCTTAGGCGCCAGGTTGGATGAGCAGTTCTTC
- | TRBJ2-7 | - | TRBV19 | CASTPAWSHSEQYF | TGTGCCAGTACCCCGGCCTGGTCACATTCCGAGCAGTACTTC
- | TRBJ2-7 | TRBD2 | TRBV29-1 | CSVAGTSGVSEQYF | TGCAGCGTCGCCGGGACTAGCGGGGTTTCCGAGCAGTACTTC
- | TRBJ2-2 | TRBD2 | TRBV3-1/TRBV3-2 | CASSPSGTSGAGELFF | TGTGCCAGCAGCCCCTCCGGGACTAGCGGGGCCGGGGAGCTGTTTTTT
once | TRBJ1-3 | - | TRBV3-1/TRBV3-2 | CASSQYTGFSGNTIYF | TGTGCCAGCAGCCAATACACAGGGTTCTCTGGAAACACCATATATTTT
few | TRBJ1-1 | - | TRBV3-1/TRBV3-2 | CASSQMNTEAFF | TGTGCCAGCAGCCAGATGAACACTGAAGCTTTCTTT
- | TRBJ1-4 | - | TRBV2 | CASSEGFLFSGEKLFF | TGTGCCAGCAGTGAGGGTTTCCTTTTTTCAGGTGAAAAACTGTTTTTT
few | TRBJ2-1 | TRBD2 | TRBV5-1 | CASSLGWEGQFF | TGCGCCAGCAGCTTGGGGTGGGAGGGGCAGTTCTTC
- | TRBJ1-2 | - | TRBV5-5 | CASSLDWYGYTF | TGTGCCAGCAGCTTGGACTGGTATGGCTACACCTTC
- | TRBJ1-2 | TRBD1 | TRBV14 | CASSPLQGVGYTF | TGTGCCAGCAGCCCCCTCCAGGGGGTTGGCTACACCTTC
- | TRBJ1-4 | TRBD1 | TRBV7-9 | CASSPQGGGGEKLFF | TGTGCCAGCAGCCCCCAGGGGGGCGGTGGTGAAAAACTGTTTTTT
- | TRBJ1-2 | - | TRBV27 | CASRQRLDYGYTF | TGTGCCAGCAGACAACGACTGGACTATGGCTACACCTTC
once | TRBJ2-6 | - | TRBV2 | CASRGASGANVLTF | TGTGCCAGCAGAGGTGCCTCTGGGGCCAACGTCCTGACTTTC
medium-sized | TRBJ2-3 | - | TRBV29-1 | CSASVGGTSTDTQYF | TGCAGCGCCTCCGTTGGGGGTACTAGCACAGATACGCAGTATTTT
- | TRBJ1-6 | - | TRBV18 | CASSPQGESTPLHF | TGTGCCAGCTCCCCGCAAGGGGAATCGACACCCCTCCACTTT
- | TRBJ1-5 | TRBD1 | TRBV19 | CASSIDGTASNQPQHF | TGTGCCAGTAGTATAGACGGGACAGCTTCCAATCAGCCCCAGCATTTT
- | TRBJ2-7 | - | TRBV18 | CASSPQGTAEQYF | TGTGCCAGCTCACCTCAGGGTACCGCCGAGCAGTACTTC
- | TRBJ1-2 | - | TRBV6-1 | CASSEASGPARYLSEGYTF | TGTGCCAGCAGTGAAGCTTCGGGGCCAGCGAGATACCTTTCCGAAGGCTACACCTTC
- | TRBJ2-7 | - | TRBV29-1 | CSVDGQGFEQYF | TGCAGCGTTGATGGGCAGGGATTCGAGCAGTACTTC
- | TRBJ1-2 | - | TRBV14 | CASSQDNPGIHYGYTF | TGTGCCAGCAGCCAAGATAATCCGGGAATCCACTATGGCTACACCTTC
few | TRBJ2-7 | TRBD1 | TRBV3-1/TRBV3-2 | CASSRGTGGLNEQYF | TGTGCCAGCAGCCGTGGGACAGGGGGCCTGAACGAGCAGTACTTC